Each of the 21 T cell receptor beta chains below was sequenced from the same sample in a study of tissue T cells after allogeneic stem cell transplantation. The time point is: mouse harvest day 7 after allogeneic transplant. Each mouse received 10^7 T-cell-depleted marrow cells plus 10^6 splenic CD5+ T cells by tail vein. TCRdb keeps only in-frame clones here, not all; method: immunoSEQ multiplex PCR. The data hold 7,500 to 9,000 clones, with over 40% observed a single time. Sequencing was done on a sample of gut tissue. These receptors came from a female BALB/c mouse given C57BL/6 T cells with graft-versus-host disease after an allogeneic hematopoietic cell transplant.

A few counts support this clone. The gene names here belong to mouse. Read coverage stops 1 residue before the CDR3 terminus; the germline J gene supplies the remainder. The chain carries TRBV12-2 and TRBJ2-5; the match to TRBD2 covers 8 bases. The CDR3 spans 16 residues. V lost 2 bases, J lost 0 bases, and 6 bases stayed unmatched. CDR1 is SGHLS, CDR2 HYDKME, per germline. CDR3 DNA, as far as it was read: TGTGCCAGCTCTCCAGACTGGGGCCCTAACCAAGACACCCAGTAC. It specifies CASSPDWGPNQDTQY. The whole CDR3 is CASSPDWGPNQDTQYF.

With regard to this clone: Genes and germline come from the mouse. Read coverage stops 1 residue before the CDR3 terminus; the germline J gene supplies the remainder. The chain links TRBV19 to TRBJ2-7; no clear D gene. The germline V gene encodes CDR1 FNHDT and CDR2 SITEND (reference sequence). CDR3 size: 12 residues. The V end lost 0 bases, the J end lost 4 bases, and 5 bases lay between the germline ends. The sequenced part of the CDR3 DNA is TGTGCCAGCAGTATAGGGCAGTATGAACAGTAC. Translated, it gives CASSIGQYEQY. From start to end, the CDR3 is CASSIGQYEQYF. Combining the CDR3 with reference TRBV19 and TRBJ2-7 gives the whole variable domain GGIITQTPKFLIGQEGQKLTLKCQQNFNHDTMYWYRQDSGKGLRLIYYSITENDLQKGDLSEGYDASREKKSSFSLTVTSAQKNEMAVFLCASSIGQYEQYFGPGTRLTVL.

Comment on this clone: Gene names are mouse gene names. Read sequence stops 1 residue before the CDR3 end, and the germline J gene provides the missing end. The rearrangement uses TRBV26 and TRBJ1-6; D gene unclear. TRBJ1-6 is an ORF for which the function is uncertain. The CDR3 has 12 residues. CDR1 and CDR2 from the germline V gene are KGHPV and FQNQEV (reference sequence). The V end lost 3 bases, the J end lost 3 bases, and 0 bases lay between the germline ends. The CDR3 region is CASSLYNSPLYF. CDR3 bases read: TGTGCCAGCAGTCTCTATAATTCGCCCCTCTAC.

On this clone itself: Any gene name here is a mouse gene name. The read terminates 1 residue before the CDR3 end, so the remaining end is supplied by the germline J gene. This sequence joins TRBV17 and TRBJ2-1; possibly TRBD2 for D (5 bases). V was clipped by 0 bases and J by 0 bases, with 6 bases between them. The CDR3 is 15 residues long. Germline CDR1 reads MNHDT; CDR2 reads YYDKIL. Partial CDR3 DNA: TGTGCTAGCAGTAGAGATGGGGATAACTATGCTGAGCAGTTC. This gives the protein CASSRDGDNYAEQF. The whole CDR3 protein is CASSRDGDNYAEQFF.

To note about this clone: Gene names are the mouse ones. The read ends 1 residue before the CDR3 terminus; that terminus is restored from the germline J gene. The chain employs TRBV26 and TRBJ2-3; 10 bases fit TRBD1. J gave up 0 bases and V 6 bases, and 3 bases lay outside the gene matches. The germline CDR1 and CDR2 sequences are KGHPV and FQNQEV (reference sequence). CDR3 length: 15 amino acids. The sequenced part of the CDR3 DNA is TGTGCCAGCAGACAGGACAGGGGGAGTGCAGAAACGCTGTAT. Amino acids: CASRQDRGSAETLY. The whole CDR3 region reads CASRQDRGSAETLYF.

Comment on this clone: Germline and genes here are mouse. Read coverage stops 1 residue before the CDR3 terminus; the germline J gene supplies the remainder. The V call is TRBV13-3, the J call TRBJ1-1; D not resolved. Germline lookup yields CDR1 NNHDY and CDR2 SYVADS. Trimming left V 2 bases short and J 1 base short, with 9 bases between. The CDR3 is 14 amino acids. The CDR3 spells CASSEWGGNTEVFF. The sequenced part of the CDR3 DNA is TGTGCCAGCAGTGAGTGGGGTGGAAACACAGAAGTCTTC.

Regarding this clone: The germline and genes are mouse ones. The DNA read from the CDR3 is TGTGCCAGCTCTCTCGCCTGGGGGGGTAGTGCAGAAACGCTGTAT. Protein sequence: CASSLAWGGSAETLY. The full CDR3 protein is CASSLAWGGSAETLYF. The rearrangement joins TRBV12-2 to TRBJ2-3, with 9 bases identical to TRBD2. The missing CDR3 end, 1 residue past where the read stops, is filled in from the germline J gene. Germline V gene data show CDR1 as SGHLS and CDR2 as HYDKME. This CDR3 is built from 16 residues. Germline trimming cut 0 bases from V and 0 bases from J; bases unmatched to any gene: 3.

This clone was detected only a few times. Gene names are the mouse ones. The DNA ends 1 residue before the CDR3 does, and the rest of the CDR3 is filled in from the germline J gene. The V gene is TRBV26, the J gene TRBJ2-7; 12 bases align to TRBD1. CDR1 is KGHPV, CDR2 FQNQEV, per germline (reference sequence). V trimming: 4 bases; J trimming: 4 bases; junction bases outside the gene matches: 2. The CDR3 runs 14 residues. The sequenced part of the CDR3 DNA is TGTGCCAGCAGTCCGGGACAGGGGGCTTATGAACAGTAC. Its protein is CASSPGQGAYEQY. The full CDR3 reads CASSPGQGAYEQYF.

A few counts support this clone. Mouse names are used for the genes. The CDR3 end lies 1 residue beyond the end of the read and is filled in from the germline J gene. This rearrangement joins TRBV26 to TRBJ1-6; D remains ambiguous. TRBJ1-6 is marked as an open reading frame, function uncertain. The CDR3 contains 15 residues. Trimming took off 3 bases at V and 0 bases at J, with 6 bases between the two ends. Germline V gene lookup returns CDR1 KGHPV and CDR2 FQNQEV (reference sequence). CDR3 in amino acids: CASSLPDSYNSPLYF. CDR3 DNA (partial): TGTGCCAGCAGTCTCCCGGATTCCTATAATTCGCCCCTCTAC.

Remarks on this clone: Gene names are the mouse ones. The CDR3 extends 1 residue past the end of the read, so its final part is completed from the germline J gene. The V and J genes are TRBV15 and TRBJ2-7; 10 bases are shared with TRBD2. This CDR3 region has 13 residues. The V segment lost 5 bases and the J segment 7 bases; nucleotides outside the gene matches: 5. In germline, CDR1 is SGHND, CDR2 FRSKSL. Incomplete CDR3 DNA: TGTGCCAGCAGTCGACTGGGGGGTGGGGAACAGTAC. Translated, it gives CASSRLGGGEQY. From start to end, the CDR3 is CASSRLGGGEQYF.

To note about this clone: Gene and germline names: mouse. Partial CDR3 DNA: TGTGCCAGCAGTCTTACAGGGGACTATGAACAGTAC. It codes for CASSLTGDYEQY. The whole CDR3 protein is CASSLTGDYEQYF. This chain links TRBV26 with TRBJ2-7; 7 nucleotides match TRBD1. The read halts 1 residue ahead of the CDR3 end, with the missing end drawn from the germline J gene. The CDR3 is 13 residues long. With 3 bases clipped from V and 3 bases from J, the junction kept 2 bases outside the gene matches. CDR1 KGHPV and CDR2 FQNQEV come from the germline V gene (reference sequence).

Concerning this clone: The gene symbols are mouse symbols. The read stops 1 residue short of the end of the CDR3; the missing end is completed from the germline J gene. The gene calls are TRBV1 and TRBJ1-1, with 8 nucleotides matching TRBD1. Germline CDR1 NSQYPW, CDR2 LRSPGD (reference sequence). After removal of 3 bases from V and 4 bases from J, the junction contained 4 bases not matched to a gene. This CDR3 is 14 amino acids long. CDR3 amino acids: CTCSARDRSTEVFF. Incomplete CDR3 DNA: TGCACCTGCAGTGCCCGGGACAGGAGCACAGAAGTCTTC.

In the case of this clone: Gene names and germline refer to mouse. With the read ending 1 residue before the CDR3 end, the germline J gene is used to fill in that end. Additional DNA sequences in this sample encode the identical CDR3. The chain links TRBV26 to TRBJ1-1, with D maybe TRBD1 (5 bases). In germline, CDR1 is KGHPV, CDR2 FQNQEV (reference sequence). The CDR3 sequence is 14 residues long. Trimming removed 3 bases at V and 0 bases at J, with 8 bases between. CDR3 DNA, as far as it was read: TGTGCCAGCAGTCTAGGAGGGGCAAACACAGAAGTCTTC. It yields the protein CASSLGGANTEVF. The full-length CDR3 reads as CASSLGGANTEVFF. The full variable domain, its missing parts supplied by reference TRBV26 and TRBJ1-1, is NSKVIQTPRYLVKGQGQKAKMRCIPEKGHPVVFWYQQNKNNEFKFLINFQNQEVLQQIDMTEKRFSAECPSNSPCSLEIQSSEAGDSALYLCASSLGGANTEVFFGKGTRLTVV.

Details on this clone: Genes here carry mouse names. The read ends 1 residue shy of where the CDR3 ends; the end is completed using the germline J gene. The chain combines TRBV5 with TRBJ2-4, with unresolved D. V was shortened by 0 bases and J by 5 bases, with 6 bases between the two germline ends. Germline V lookup: CDR1 LGHNA, CDR2 YNLKQL (reference sequence). CDR3 length equals 13 residues. The CDR3 spells CASSQESGNTLYF. The sequenced CDR3 bases are TGTGCCAGCAGCCAAGAATCCGGAAACACCTTGTAC.

A remark on this clone: These gene names are mouse names. This chain's CDR3 is CASSRTGAYTGQLYF. Partial CDR3 DNA: TGTGCCAGCAGTCGTACTGGGGCTTACACCGGGCAGCTCTAC. The genes are TRBV26 and TRBJ2-2, with 7 bases matching TRBD2. The sequence runs out 1 residue before the end of the CDR3; the remainder is reconstructed from the germline J gene. CDR1 is KGHPV and CDR2 is FQNQEV in the germline V gene (reference sequence). V trimming: 4 bases; J trimming: 3 bases; junction bases outside the gene matches: 5. The CDR3 has 15 residues.

Comment on this clone: The genes and germline here are from mouse. The read ends 1 residue early relative to the CDR3; the germline J gene fills the gap. The gene calls are TRBV20 and TRBJ2-1, with TRBD1 matching over 8 bases. The V gene's germline CDR1 is GFQATS and CDR2 STVNSAI. V trimming: 0 bases; J trimming: 6 bases; junction bases outside the gene matches: 7. The CDR3 has 15 amino acids. This CDR3 reads CGARDPGGAGAEQFF. The part of the CDR3 DNA that was read is TGTGGTGCTAGGGATCCAGGGGGCGCGGGTGCTGAGCAGTTC. The full variable domain, with the rest looked up from reference TRBV20 and TRBJ2-1, is GALVYQYPRRTICKSGTSMRMECQAVGFQATSVAWYRQSPQKTFELIALSTVNSAIKYEQNFTQEKFPISHPNLSFSSMTVLNAYLEDRGLYLCGARDPGGAGAEQFFGPGTRLTVL.

This clone turned up a few times. The gene names here belong to mouse. The sequenced fragment ends 1 residue before the CDR3 boundary, so the rest is inferred from the germline J gene. The same CDR3 is also encoded by other DNA sequences in this sample. This chain links TRBV19 with TRBJ1-3, with 10 nucleotides matching TRBD1. With V trimmed by 5 bases and J by 2 bases, 4 bases remained unmatched. Germline V lookup: CDR1 FNHDT, CDR2 SITEND (reference sequence). CDR3 length: 15 residues. The CDR3 loop reads CASSPGTGAGNTLYF. The part of the CDR3 DNA that was read is TGTGCCAGCAGCCCTGGGACAGGGGCTGGAAATACGCTCTAT.

Points on this clone: The gene names here belong to mouse. The read gets to within 1 residue of the CDR3 end, and the germline J gene fills in the rest. V gene TRBV12-2 combines with J gene TRBJ2-5; D unresolved. Germline CDR1 and CDR2: SGHLS and HYDKME. V was clipped by 0 bases and J by 0 bases, with 3 bases between them. This CDR3 spans 13 amino acids. This CDR3 is CASSLRNQDTQYF. CDR3 DNA, as far as it was read: TGTGCCAGCTCTCTCAGAAACCAAGACACCCAGTAC. Full variable domain (rest looked up from reference TRBV12-2 and TRBJ2-5): NSGVVQSPRYIIKGKGERSILKCIPISGHLSVAWYQQTQGQELKFFIQHYDKMERDKGNLPSRFSVQQFDDYHSEMNMSALELEDSAVYFCASSLRNQDTQYFGPGTRLLVL.

As regards this clone: These gene names are mouse names. The CDR3 extends 1 residue past the end of the read, so its final part is completed from the germline J gene. The chain carries TRBV13-2 and TRBJ2-3, with D possibly TRBD1 on 7 matching bases. Trimming removed 0 bases from V and 5 bases from J, with 13 bases in between. The germline gives CDR1 NNHNN, CDR2 SYGAGS (reference sequence). The CDR3 contains 15 residues. Partial CDR3 DNA: TGTGCCAGCGGTGATGCAATCAGGGGGGTAGAAACGCTGTAT. Translated: CASGDAIRGVETLY. The CDR3 as a whole reads CASGDAIRGVETLYF.

A note on this clone: The gene symbols are mouse symbols. Read sequence stops 1 residue before the CDR3 end, and the germline J gene provides the missing end. The V call is TRBV1, the J call TRBJ1-1; 12 nucleotides match TRBD1. In germline, CDR1 is NSQYPW, CDR2 LRSPGD (reference sequence). The CDR3 is 15 residues long. With 4 bases clipped from V and 3 bases from J, the junction kept 3 bases outside the gene matches. Incomplete CDR3 DNA: TGCACCTGCAGTGGCCGGGACAGGGGGCACACAGAAGTCTTC. Its protein is CTCSGRDRGHTEVF. The whole CDR3 is CTCSGRDRGHTEVFF.

This clone came up a few times. The gene symbols are mouse symbols. The DNA read from the CDR3 is TGTGCAAGCAGCTTACACAGGGATGAACAGTAC. Protein product: CASSLHRDEQY. The full CDR3 protein reads CASSLHRDEQYF. The rearrangement links TRBV16 to TRBJ2-7; the D gene is possibly TRBD1 (6 bases). Read coverage stops 1 residue before the CDR3 terminus; the germline J gene supplies the remainder. Germline CDR1 reads SGHSA; CDR2 reads FRNQAP. V dropped 2 bases and J dropped 5 bases, with 7 bases sitting between them. The CDR3 spans 12 residues.